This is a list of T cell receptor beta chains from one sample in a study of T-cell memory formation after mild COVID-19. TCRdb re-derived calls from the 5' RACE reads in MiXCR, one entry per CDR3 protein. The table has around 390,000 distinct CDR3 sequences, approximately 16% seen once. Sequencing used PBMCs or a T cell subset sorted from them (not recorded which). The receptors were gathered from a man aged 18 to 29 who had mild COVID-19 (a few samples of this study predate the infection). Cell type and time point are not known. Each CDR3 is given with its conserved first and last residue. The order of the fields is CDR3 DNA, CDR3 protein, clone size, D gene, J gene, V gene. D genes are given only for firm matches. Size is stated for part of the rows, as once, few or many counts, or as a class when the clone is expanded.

DNA: TGTGCCAGCTTGGGCCAAGGGACTAGCCACAATGAGCAGTTCTTC; CDR3: CASLGQGTSHNEQFF; size: .; D: TRBD2; J: TRBJ2-1; V: TRBV18
DNA: TGTGCCAGCTCACCACCAATCCGGGATACGCAGTATTTT; CDR3: CASSPPIRDTQYF; size: .; D: .; J: TRBJ2-3; V: TRBV18
DNA: TGCGCCAGCAGCCCTGGACCCTTTGGTGCCTACGAGCAGTACTTC; CDR3: CASSPGPFGAYEQYF; size: .; D: .; J: TRBJ2-7; V: TRBV4-3
DNA: TGTGCCAGCAGTAACGGAGCCGGGACACAAAATCAGCCCCAGCATTTT; CDR3: CASSNGAGTQNQPQHF; size: few; D: .; J: TRBJ1-5; V: TRBV6-5
DNA: TGTGCCAGCAGTAAGCTGGGGGTCGGCGATGAGCAGTTCTTC; CDR3: CASSKLGVGDEQFF; size: few; D: .; J: TRBJ2-1; V: TRBV12-3/TRBV12-4
DNA: TGTGCCAGCCGACTCGGGGGGGTCACTGAAGCTTTCTTT; CDR3: CASRLGGVTEAFF; size: .; D: .; J: TRBJ1-1; V: TRBV12-3/TRBV12-4
DNA: TGCAGTGCTAGTAGGTGGCCTAAAGAGACCCAGTACTTC; CDR3: CSASRWPKETQYF; size: .; D: .; J: TRBJ2-5; V: TRBV20-1
DNA: TGTGCCAGCAGCTTCCAGGGGGCTGTCAGCACTGAAGCTTTCTTT; CDR3: CASSFQGAVSTEAFF; size: .; D: TRBD1; J: TRBJ1-1; V: TRBV11-1
DNA: TGTGCCAGCAGCTTTGCAGGGGTTTCAACTAATGAAAAACTGTTTTTT; CDR3: CASSFAGVSTNEKLFF; size: once; D: .; J: TRBJ1-4; V: TRBV11-2
DNA: TGTGCCAGCAGTTCCCTTGGTCCCTCCTACGAGCAGTACTTC; CDR3: CASSSLGPSYEQYF; size: .; D: .; J: TRBJ2-7; V: TRBV27
DNA: TGCAGCGTTGTTCAGGGGTCTATCGGCTACACCTTC; CDR3: CSVVQGSIGYTF; size: .; D: .; J: TRBJ1-2; V: TRBV29-1
DNA: TGTGCCAGCACCACGACAGGGTTGTCCTACGAGCAGTACTTC; CDR3: CASTTTGLSYEQYF; size: .; D: TRBD1; J: TRBJ2-7; V: TRBV6-6
DNA: TGCAGTGCTTCCGGGGAGACCCAGTACTTC; CDR3: CSASGETQYF; size: few; D: .; J: TRBJ2-5; V: TRBV20-1
DNA: TGTGCCAGCAGCGCCAGACAGCGGGGGGTGCTCTACAATGAGCAGTTCTTC; CDR3: CASSARQRGVLYNEQFF; size: .; D: TRBD2; J: TRBJ2-1; V: TRBV11-2
DNA: TGTGCCAGCAGCCAAGTCGGGGGGGCCCTGGGTGAGCAGTTCTTC; CDR3: CASSQVGGALGEQFF; size: few; D: TRBD2; J: TRBJ2-1; V: TRBV3-1
DNA: TGCGCCAGCAGCTGGGGGGAACAGACCTACGAGCAGTACTTC; CDR3: CASSWGEQTYEQYF; size: .; D: .; J: TRBJ2-7; V: TRBV5-1
DNA: TGTGCCAGCAGAAAAAGCGGGGGGAGGTCCTACAATGAGCAGTTCTTC; CDR3: CASRKSGGRSYNEQFF; size: .; D: TRBD2; J: TRBJ2-1; V: TRBV6-5
DNA: TGTGCCAGCAGTTACGGTGCGGGGGGGCTTCGTGACGAGACCCAGTACTTC; CDR3: CASSYGAGGLRDETQYF; size: .; D: TRBD2; J: TRBJ2-5; V: TRBV6-5
DNA: TGTGCCAGCTACCTCGGACAAGCGAACACCGGGGAGCTGTTTTTT; CDR3: CASYLGQANTGELFF; size: .; D: .; J: TRBJ2-2; V: TRBV2
DNA: TGTGCCAGCTGGGAAATGACAGCTTGGAGCGAGCAGTACTTC; CDR3: CASWEMTAWSEQYF; size: .; D: .; J: TRBJ2-7; V: TRBV2
DNA: TGTGCCAGCAGCTTACCCTGGGGGTACAATGAGCAGTTCTTC; CDR3: CASSLPWGYNEQFF; size: .; D: .; J: TRBJ2-1; V: TRBV6-2/TRBV6-3
DNA: TGCGCCAGCAGCTTGGGTCCAGGCCCCTCTGGAAACACCATATATTTT; CDR3: CASSLGPGPSGNTIYF; size: .; D: .; J: TRBJ1-3; V: TRBV5-1
DNA: TGCAGTGCTAGAATAGGACTAGCGGGGGGGATCGGGGAGCTGTTTTTT; CDR3: CSARIGLAGGIGELFF; size: few; D: TRBD2; J: TRBJ2-2; V: TRBV20-1